The clone carrying this T cell receptor beta chain was counted a single time. J was trimmed by 5 bases and V by 3 bases; bases with no gene match: 8. This CDR3 is 15 amino acids long. Germline lookup yields CDR1 KGHSH and CDR2 LQKENI. Some clones are missing from TCRdb's copy, which holds only in-frame ones; the method was immunoSEQ multiplex PCR. The data hold just over 350,000 clones, with roughly 87% observed a single time. Donors of Cohort 3 who recovered were those that had two negative PCRs, clearance, or symptom resolution. The sample originates from a study of blood T cell repertoires in COVID-19. Study-level information: The origin of the acute and convalescent COVID-19 samples was the United States, Italy and Spain.

The source of this sequence is a woman in her twenties or thirties who had recovered from COVID-19. The chain couples TRBV18 to TRBJ2-5; 8 nucleotides line up with TRBD2. The sample was PBMCs or T cells enriched from blood (not recorded which). The CDR3, as DNA: TGTGCCAGCTCACCCGCGCTGGCGGGAGGTGAGACCCAGTACTTC. Protein sequence: CASSPALAGGETQYF.